These 11 T cell receptor beta chains were all obtained from the same sample, sequenced in a study of regulatory T cells in long-lasting Graves disease. The time point is: persistent/refractory GD, antithyroid drugs over 5 years with positive TRAb. PBMC RNA was the source of the TCR library. To make TCR beta libraries, researchers used iRepertoire HTBI primers and Arm-PCR of CDR3 regions. TCRdb independently ran MiXCR on the multiplex PCR reads; one entry per CDR3 protein. The table includes 400,000 or so distinct CDR3 sequences, around 22% detected once. The sequencing used peripheral blood mononuclear cells (PBMCs), collected when the disease was refractory, from a patient treated with antithyroid drugs. The receptors were gathered from a female donor with Graves disease.

This clonotype has a handful of counts. The chain joins TRBV6-2 or TRBV6-3 to TRBJ1-2; 8 positions agree with TRBD1. The CDR3 totals 13 residues. The ends lost 4 bases at V and 6 bases at J; junction bases unmatched: 4. CDR1 is MNHEY, CDR2 SVGEGT, per germline. The CDR3 nucleotides read TGTGCCAGCAGTTTTTCAGGGGGCGATGGCTACACCTTC. Translated: CASSFSGGDGYTF.

This clonotype was observed a few times. The rearrangement uses TRBV19 and TRBJ2-2, with TRBD1 as a possible D gene (5 bases). The CDR3 contains 13 residues. CDR1 is LNHDA and CDR2 is SQIVND in the germline V gene (reference sequence). V gave up 6 bases and J gave up 4 bases, with 9 bases separating them. CDR3 residues: CASRKGITGELFF. Written as DNA, the CDR3 is TGTGCCAGTAGGAAGGGGATCACCGGGGAGCTGTTTTTT.

In its sample, this clonotype was seen a few times. The rearrangement links TRBV20-1 to TRBJ2-7, with TRBD1 matching 10 bases. The germline V gene has CDR1 DFQATT and CDR2 SNEGSKA (reference sequence). There are 15 residues in the CDR3. Trimming removed 3 bases from V and 6 bases from J; junction bases left unmatched: 11. The CDR3 coding sequence is TGCAGTGCTAGGGGAACGACAGGGGGCATTAGCGAGCAGTACTTC. It specifies CSARGTTGGISEQYF.

This clonotype was picked up many times. The chain uses TRBV28 and TRBJ2-5; D not resolved. With 3 bases removed from V and 2 bases from J, the gap between germline ends came to 10 bases. This CDR3 is built from 14 residues. Looked up from germline, CDR1 is MDHEN and CDR2 is SYDVKM. The CDR3 DNA follows: TGTGCCAGCAGTTTGGGCGGAACTCAAGAGACCCAGTACTTC. Translation: CASSLGGTQETQYF.

This clonotype was observed many times. V gene TRBV6-1 combines with J gene TRBJ1-2; perhaps TRBD1 as D (5 bases). Looked up from germline, CDR1 is MNHNS and CDR2 is SASEGT. This CDR3 comprises 15 residues. V was trimmed by 2 bases and J by 5 bases, leaving 15 bases between them. DNA for the CDR3: TGTGCCAGCAGTGAACCAGGGCTAAAAGGATATGGCTACACCTTC. Translated: CASSEPGLKGYGYTF.

This clonotype was observed many times. The rearrangement links TRBV2 to TRBJ1-1; no firm D call. Germline CDR1 reads SNHLY; CDR2 reads FYNNEI. The germline V and J ends were trimmed by 6 bases and 9 bases, with 11 bases remaining between them. The CDR3 has 11 amino acids. Here the CDR3 reads CASSVGPKAFF. The CDR3 DNA reads TGTGCCAGCAGCGTCGGACCGAAAGCTTTCTTT.

The chain recombines TRBV5-1 with TRBJ2-2, with 7 bases matching TRBD2. The CDR3 runs 15 residues. V lost 0 bases, J lost 4 bases, and 3 bases stayed unmatched. CDR1 SGHRS and CDR2 YFSETQ come from the germline V gene. The CDR3 spells CASSLGLAVTGELFF. The CDR3 nucleotides read TGCGCCAGCAGCTTGGGACTAGCCGTCACCGGGGAGCTGTTTTTT.

In this sample, this clonotype turned up many times. The chain couples TRBV30 to TRBJ2-5, with TRBD2 as a possible D gene (5 bases). V was shortened by 2 bases and J by 3 bases, with 7 bases between the two germline ends. Germline CDR1 is GTSNPN and CDR2 is SVGIG (reference sequence). The CDR3 totals 12 residues. The CDR3 loop reads CAWSSGKETQYF. The CDR3 DNA reads TGTGCCTGGAGTTCCGGGAAAGAGACCCAGTACTTC.

The chain uses TRBV7-9 and TRBJ2-2, with 8 bases aligning to TRBD2. After removal of 6 bases from V and 4 bases from J, the junction contained 7 bases not matched to a gene. This CDR3 region has 15 residues. Germline CDR1 SEHNR, CDR2 FQNEAQ (reference sequence). The CDR3 spells CASRPPGTSTGELFF. The CDR3 coding sequence is TGTGCCAGCAGACCACCGGGGACTAGCACCGGGGAGCTGTTTTTT.

This clonotype was counted ten times or more. The V gene is TRBV27, the J gene TRBJ1-2, with 10 bases that match TRBD1. The CDR3 is 18 amino acids. V lost 5 bases to trimming and J lost 0 bases; unmatched junction nucleotides: 12. The germline CDR1 and CDR2 sequences are MNHEY and SMNVEV (reference sequence). For the CDR3, the DNA is TGTGCCAGCAGTCCCCGGACCGGGACAGGGGACACTAACTATGGCTACACCTTC. Translating it yields CASSPRTGTGDTNYGYTF.

This CDR3 is CAISDRGHYGYTF. CDR3 coding DNA: TGTGCCATCAGTGATCGGGGTCATTATGGCTACACCTTC. This sequence joins TRBV10-3 and TRBJ1-2; D gene ambiguous. This CDR3 is 13 amino acids long. Germline assignment: CDR1 ENHRY and CDR2 SYGVKD. V lost 3 bases, J lost 5 bases, and 10 bases lay in between.